This T cell receptor beta chain derives from a study of shared clonotypes between healthy human individuals. Overall study: Per donor, CD8 memory used one plate, CD8 naive used two, CD4 memory used three and CD4 naive used three.

About this clone itself: What it binds is unknown.

General study points: Naive subsets typically showed greater estimated richness than memory subsets. Sequencing depth was expected to affect clonotype sharing among donors.

Clones were sequenced by immunoSEQ multiplex PCR, and TCRdb holds only the in-frame ones, with some missing. The sample holds approximately 2.5 million clones, around nine tenths seen once. The V gene's germline CDR1 is SGHRS and CDR2 YFSETQ. The CDR3 loop spans 16 amino acids. Trimming at V came to 5 bases and at J to 1 base, leaving 10 bases not matched to a gene. The V gene is TRBV5-1, the J gene TRBJ1-1; TRBD1 matches at 8 bases. The sequenced material came from naive CD4+ T cells sorted from blood. Sample subset: CD45RA+ positively selected. The sequence was collected from a man younger than 35 in good health. DNA for the CDR3: TGCGCCAGCAGTCGGGACAGGCAACGAAAGAACACTGAAGCTTTCTTT. Residues: CASSRDRQRKNTEAFF.